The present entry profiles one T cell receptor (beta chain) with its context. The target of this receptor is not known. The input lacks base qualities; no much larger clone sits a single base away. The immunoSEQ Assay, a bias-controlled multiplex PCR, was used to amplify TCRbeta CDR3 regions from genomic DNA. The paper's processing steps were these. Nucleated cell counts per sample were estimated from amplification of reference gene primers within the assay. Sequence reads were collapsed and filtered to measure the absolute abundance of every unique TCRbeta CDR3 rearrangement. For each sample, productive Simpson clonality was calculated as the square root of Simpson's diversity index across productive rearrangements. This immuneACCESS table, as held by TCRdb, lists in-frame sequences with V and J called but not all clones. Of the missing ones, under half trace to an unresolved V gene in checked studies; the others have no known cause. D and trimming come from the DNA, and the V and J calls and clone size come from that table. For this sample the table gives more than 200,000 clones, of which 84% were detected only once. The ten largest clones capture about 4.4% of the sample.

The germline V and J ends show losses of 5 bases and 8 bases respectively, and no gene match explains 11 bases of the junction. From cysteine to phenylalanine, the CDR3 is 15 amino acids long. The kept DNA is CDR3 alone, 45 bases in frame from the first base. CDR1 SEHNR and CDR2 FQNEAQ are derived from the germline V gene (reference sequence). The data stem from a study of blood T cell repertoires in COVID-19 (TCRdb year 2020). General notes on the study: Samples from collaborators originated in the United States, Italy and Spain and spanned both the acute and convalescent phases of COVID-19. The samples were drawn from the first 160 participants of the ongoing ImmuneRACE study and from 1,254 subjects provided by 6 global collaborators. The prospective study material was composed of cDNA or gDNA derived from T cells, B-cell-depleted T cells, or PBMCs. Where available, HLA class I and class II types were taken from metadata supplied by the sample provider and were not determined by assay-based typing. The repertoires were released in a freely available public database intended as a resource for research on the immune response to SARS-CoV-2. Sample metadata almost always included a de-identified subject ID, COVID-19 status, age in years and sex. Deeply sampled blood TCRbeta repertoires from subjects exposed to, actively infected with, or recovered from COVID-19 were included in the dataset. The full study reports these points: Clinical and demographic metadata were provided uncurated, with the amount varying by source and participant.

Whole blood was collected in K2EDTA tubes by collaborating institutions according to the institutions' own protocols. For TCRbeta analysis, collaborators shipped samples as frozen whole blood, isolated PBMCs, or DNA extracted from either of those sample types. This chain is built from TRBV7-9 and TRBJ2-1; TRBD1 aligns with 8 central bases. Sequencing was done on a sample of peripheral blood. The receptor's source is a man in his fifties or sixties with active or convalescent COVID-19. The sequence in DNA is TGTGCCAGCAGCCCGGGGCAGGGGGCGAGGGATGAGCAGTTCTTC. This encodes CASSPGQGARDEQFF. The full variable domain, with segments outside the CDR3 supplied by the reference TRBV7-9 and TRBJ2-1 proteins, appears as DTGVSQNPRHKITKRGQNVTFRCDPISEHNRLYWYRQTLGQGPEFLTYFQNEAQLEKSRLLSDRFSAERPKGSFSTLEIQRTEQGDSAMYLCASSPGQGARDEQFFGPGTRLTVL.